What follows are 26 T cell receptor beta chains derived from one specimen sequenced in a study of blood T cell repertoires in COVID-19. Profiled with immunoSEQ multiplex PCR; TCRdb holds only in-frame clones, not every one. The sample has over 200,000 clones, 70% to 90% seen once. Sequenced: PBMCs or T cells enriched from blood (not recorded which). The receptors derive from a woman aged 50 to 60 who had recovered from COVID-19.

The genes are TRBV10-1 and TRBJ2-7, with D possibly TRBD2 on 5 matching bases. Germline CDR1 is WNHNN and CDR2 is SYGVQD (reference sequence). This CDR3 comprises 10 residues. Trimming stripped 7 bases from V and 9 bases from J, with 10 bases between. The chain's CDR3 is CASKLRAQYF. The CDR3 DNA sequence: TGCGCCAGCAAGCTGCGGGCGCAGTACTTC.

V and J are TRBV18 and TRBJ2-3; TRBD1 matches at 9 bases. The germline gives CDR1 KGHSH, CDR2 LQKENI. The CDR3 runs 15 residues. The ends lost 3 bases at V and 4 bases at J; junction bases unmatched: 5. In DNA form, the CDR3 reads TGTGCCAGCTCACCCACAGGGGGCCCATCAGATACGCAGTATTTT. Its translation is CASSPTGGPSDTQYF.

The J gene is TRBJ1-1, the V gene TRBV5-4; 7 positions match TRBD1. The CDR3 totals 14 residues. Trimming took 0 bases from V and 3 from J; bases not matched to a gene: 2. Per the germline V gene, CDR1 is SGHNT and CDR2 is YYREEE (reference sequence). CDR3 region: CASSLGRGDTEAFF. For the CDR3, the DNA is TGTGCCAGCAGCTTGGGCAGGGGGGACACTGAAGCTTTCTTT.

Turning to this clone: Other DNA variants within this sample encode the same CDR3. CDR3 protein: CASSPGQVSGNTIYF. The DNA of the CDR3 is TGTGCCAGCTCACCGGGACAGGTCTCTGGAAACACCATATATTTT. The rearrangement joins TRBV18 to TRBJ1-3; 8 nucleotides line up with TRBD1. This CDR3 contains 15 residues. Trimming cost V 3 bases and J 0 bases; bases outside gene matches: 1. The V gene's germline CDR1 is KGHSH and CDR2 LQKENI.

Written as DNA, the CDR3 is TGTGCCAGCAGCTTCTGGACAGGGGTCTCCTACGAGCAGTACTTC. Translating it yields CASSFWTGVSYEQYF. This chain links TRBV7-9 with TRBJ2-7, with TRBD1 matching 9 bases. CDR3 length: 15 residues. Germline CDR1 is SEHNR and CDR2 is FQNEAQ (reference sequence). J gave up 0 bases and V 3 bases, and 3 bases lay outside the gene matches.

The chain employs TRBV27 and TRBJ2-1, with 13 bases identical to TRBD2. This CDR3 is built from 16 residues. Germline V gives CDR1 MNHEY, CDR2 SMNVEV (reference sequence). V gave up 5 bases and J gave up 14 bases; unmatched junction bases: 15. CDR3 loop: CASSPAPTSGRAFEFF. As DNA, the CDR3 is TGTGCCAGCAGTCCCGCCCCAACTAGCGGGAGGGCCTTCGAGTTCTTC.

The V call is TRBV2, the J call TRBJ2-5, with a possible D match to TRBD1 (6 bases). Between the trimmed V and J ends, which lost 2 bases and 5 bases, there was a span of 15 bases. CDR3 length: 15 amino acids. From germline, CDR1 is SNHLY and CDR2 FYNNEI. The CDR3 DNA follows: TGTGCCAGCAGTGAATCGGGACAACGGTTCGAGACCCAGTACTTC. This encodes CASSESGQRFETQYF.

The chain joins TRBV6-5 to TRBJ1-6; D call uncertain. Trimming removed 2 bases at V and 7 bases at J, with 6 bases between. Germline CDR1 reads MNHEY; CDR2 reads SVGAGI. CDR3 size: 13 residues. The CDR3 is CASSYLVNSPLHF. The CDR3 bases are TGTGCCAGCAGTTACCTTGTGAATTCACCCCTCCACTTT.

The J gene is TRBJ2-1, the V gene TRBV7-8; 13 positions agree with TRBD2. Looked up from germline, CDR1 is SGHVS and CDR2 is FQNEAQ. The CDR3 runs 16 residues. Unmatched junction bases numbered 6, after V lost 5 bases and J lost 5 bases. CDR3 region: CASSHLGTSGNNEQFF. In DNA form, the CDR3 reads TGTGCCAGCAGCCACTTGGGGACTAGCGGGAACAATGAGCAGTTCTTC.

J is TRBJ1-1 and V is TRBV6-1, with 9 bases identical to TRBD1. The junction had 3 bases not matched to a gene; V was cut back by 4 bases and J by 0 bases. The length of the CDR3 is 15 residues. The V gene's germline CDR1 is MNHNS and CDR2 SASEGT. This chain's CDR3 is CASSATGGMNTEAFF. The CDR3 DNA reads as TGTGCCAGCAGTGCGACAGGGGGGATGAACACTGAAGCTTTCTTT.

This chain joins TRBV5-8 and TRBJ1-2, with D tentatively TRBD1 (5 bases). The CDR3 has 14 amino acids. V was clipped by 4 bases and J by 8 bases, with 18 bases between them. Germline loops: CDR1 SGHTS, CDR2 YDEGEE. This CDR3 reads CASSQTQGWGGYTF. The CDR3 region has the DNA TGTGCCAGCAGCCAAACGCAGGGTTGGGGAGGCTACACCTTC.

J is TRBJ1-6 and V is TRBV14, with a possible D match to TRBD1 (5 bases). Germline V gene sequence: CDR1 SGHDN, CDR2 FVKESK. The CDR3 runs to 19 residues. V was pared by 4 bases and J by 0 bases, with 19 bases between. The CDR3 spells CASSPAVGLPSSYNSPLHF. CDR3 sequence (DNA): TGTGCCAGCAGCCCAGCGGTGGGACTACCGAGCTCCTATAATTCACCCCTCCACTTT.

The chain couples TRBV3-1 (or the pseudogene TRBV3-2) to TRBJ2-3; 7 nucleotides align to TRBD1. Germline lookup yields CDR1 LGHDT and CDR2 YNNKEL (reference sequence). The trim removed 4 bases at V and 4 bases at J, leaving 8 bases unmatched. CDR3 length: 15 amino acids. The CDR3 coding sequence is TGTGCCAGCAGCCCCCGGACAGGAACGTCAGATACGCAGTATTTT. Translated: CASSPRTGTSDTQYF.

This clone has only one observation. The genes are TRBV27 and TRBJ1-4, with 7 bases that match TRBD1. The CDR3 consists of 15 residues. The V and J ends lost 6 bases and 5 bases, in that order; junction bases with no gene match: 9. The germline gives CDR1 MNHEY, CDR2 SMNVEV (reference sequence). CDR3 in amino acids: CASSRSGGSNEKLFF. CDR3 DNA: TGTGCCAGCAGCCGATCAGGGGGTTCGAATGAAAAACTGTTTTTT.

Written as DNA, the CDR3 is TGCGCCAGCAGCTCCCGCGGGGGTAATGAAAAACTGTTTTTT. Its protein product is CASSSRGGNEKLFF. The chain has TRBV5-1 and TRBJ1-4; weak D call: TRBD1 (5 bases). V was cut by 3 bases and J by 4 bases, with 10 bases left in between. The CDR3 has 14 amino acids. CDR1 is SGHRS, CDR2 YFSETQ, per germline.

This clone was found a few times. V gene TRBV19 combines with J gene TRBJ1-4; no clear D. This CDR3 is 15 amino acids long. Germline loops: CDR1 LNHDA, CDR2 SQIVND (reference sequence). V lost 1 base, J lost 5 bases, and 11 bases lay in between. As DNA, the CDR3 is TGTGCCAGTAGTATAGCCGGGATCATAAATGAAAAACTGTTTTTT. It specifies CASSIAGIINEKLFF. The whole variable domain, filled in from reference TRBV19 and TRBJ1-4, reads DGGITQSPKYLFRKEGQNVTLSCEQNLNHDAMYWYRQDPGQGLRLIYYSQIVNDFQKGDIAEGYSVSREKKESFPLTVTSAQKNPTAFYLCASSIAGIINEKLFFGSGTQLSVL.

Only one count was recorded for this clone. The rearrangement uses TRBV28 and TRBJ1-6, with 7 bases identical to TRBD1. CDR3 length: 15 residues. The J segment lost 5 bases and the V segment lost 5 bases, leaving 6 bases of the junction unmatched. CDR1 MDHEN and CDR2 SYDVKM come from the germline V gene. The CDR3 loop reads CASSQDRADNSPLHF. In DNA form, the CDR3 reads TGTGCCAGCAGTCAAGACAGGGCCGATAATTCACCCCTCCACTTT.

The CDR3 DNA reads as TGTGCCAGCAGTTTCCCGGGACTAGCGGATCTCAATGAGCAGTTCTTC. Protein: CASSFPGLADLNEQFF. V is TRBV28 and J is TRBJ2-1, with TRBD2 matching over 11 bases. V lost 3 bases and J lost 6; bases outside the gene matches: 7. CDR3 length equals 16 residues. Germline CDR1 MDHEN, CDR2 SYDVKM.

The chain has TRBV15 and TRBJ1-1, with 7 bases lining up with TRBD1. CDR3 length: 11 amino acids. The trim removed 3 bases at V and 13 bases at J, leaving 5 bases unmatched. The germline V gene encodes CDR1 LNHNV and CDR2 YYDKDF (reference sequence). The CDR3 loop is CATSSTGEVFF. The CDR3 nucleotides are TGTGCCACCAGCAGTACAGGGGAGGTTTTCTTT.

This clone was seen only a few times. V is TRBV5-1 and J is TRBJ2-7; TRBD1 might be the D (5 bases). The CDR3 totals 14 residues. Trimming removed 4 bases from V and 0 bases from J, with 11 bases in between. From germline, CDR1 is SGHRS and CDR2 YFSETQ. CDR3: CASSLFQGSYEQYF. Written as DNA, the CDR3 is TGCGCCAGCAGCCTGTTTCAGGGCTCCTACGAGCAGTACTTC.

The rearrangement links TRBV7-3 to TRBJ1-1; 7 bases align to TRBD1. The CDR3 is made up of 12 amino acids. Germline V CDR1 and CDR2: SGHTA, FQGTGA. Trimming removed 4 bases from V and 8 bases from J; junction bases left unmatched: 4. The CDR3 region is CASSSTGSEAFF. The DNA for the CDR3 is TGTGCCAGCAGCTCGACAGGGTCAGAAGCTTTCTTT.

The chain uses TRBV3-1 (or the pseudogene TRBV3-2) and TRBJ2-7; no clear D. CDR1 LGHDT and CDR2 YNNKEL come from the germline V gene (reference sequence). The V and J ends lost 1 base and 1 base respectively, with 11 bases between them. This CDR3 contains 15 residues. CDR3 amino acids: CASSQVGGLSYEQYF. CDR3 in DNA: TGTGCCAGCAGCCAAGTCGGCGGCTTATCCTACGAGCAGTACTTC.

The rearrangement uses TRBV3-1 (or the pseudogene TRBV3-2) and TRBJ2-7; D unresolved. The V end was cut by 4 bases, the J end by 1 base, with 11 bases between. Per the germline V gene, CDR1 is LGHDT and CDR2 is YNNKEL (reference sequence). This CDR3 has 14 amino acids. The CDR3 DNA is TGTGCCAGCAGCCCAGGTGGCCTTTCCTACGAGCAGTACTTC. Residues: CASSPGGLSYEQYF.

The count of this clone is one. The chain links TRBV7-6 to TRBJ1-2; D unresolved. V shed 5 bases and J shed 3 bases, with 13 bases lying between them. Germline-derived CDR1 and CDR2 are SGHVS and FNYEAQ. The CDR3 consists of 14 residues. The CDR3 protein is CASSPRAGDYGYTF. The CDR3 nucleotides read TGTGCCAGCAGCCCTCGCGCCGGGGACTATGGCTACACCTTC.

The gene calls are TRBV2 and TRBJ2-7; TRBD1 agrees at 8 bases. Looked up from germline, CDR1 is SNHLY and CDR2 is FYNNEI. This CDR3 comprises 14 residues. V trimming: 5 bases; J trimming: 2 bases; junction bases outside the gene matches: 5. Written as DNA, the CDR3 is TGTGCCAGCAGTAGCCGGACAGGGCCCTACGAGCAGTACTTC. It yields the protein CASSSRTGPYEQYF. The entire variable domain, with the rest obtained from reference TRBV2 and TRBJ2-7, is as follows: EPEVTQTPSHQVTQMGQEVILRCVPISNHLYFYWYRQILGQKVEFLVSFYNNEISEKSEIFDDQFSVERPDGSNFTLKIRSTKLEDSAMYFCASSSRTGPYEQYFGPGTRLTVT.

The J gene is TRBJ1-1, the V gene TRBV11-2; D is possibly TRBD1 (6 bases). CDR1 is SGHAT, CDR2 FQNNGV, per germline. This CDR3 contains 17 residues. V was clipped by 4 bases and J by 1 base, with 19 bases between them. DNA for the CDR3: TGTGCCAGCAGCTATGTGACAGGCGGGCTGAAGAACACTGAAGCTTTCTTT. Translated: CASSYVTGGLKNTEAFF.